The T cell receptor (beta chain) described here comes from a study of metastatic and nonmetastatic thyroid tumors. Study-wide findings and caveats: It was reportedly found that TCR beta diversity was significantly higher in malignant thyroid tumors than in benign nodules, a difference seen in both blood and tumor samples.

Patients were all untreated before their thyroid surgery. With 8 bases removed from V and 2 bases from J, the gap between germline ends came to 18 bases. The CDR3 runs 15 residues. Germline lookup yields CDR1 GTSNPN and CDR2 SVGIG (reference sequence). Source study methods: Between-group CDR3 differences, defined by clinicopathological status, yielded a distant-metastasis classifier for papillary thyroid cancer. TCRdb ran MiXCR on the PCR reads. The V and J calls, along with clone size, are taken from TCRdb and not from the paper's own processing. The data hold tens of thousands of clones, with about a sixth observed a single time. This clone was observed at least ten times. The antigen remains unidentified.

V gene TRBV30 combines with J gene TRBJ1-4, with D possibly being TRBD1 (6 bases). Sequenced input: blood. The TCR originated in a male donor with papillary thyroid cancer or a benign thyroid nodule (not recorded which). Some clones in this sample may be carry-over from other donors' samples. The CDR3 reads CALRPRGLTNEKLFF. CDR3 in DNA: TGTGCCCTAAGGCCACGGGGGCTCACTAATGAAAAACTGTTTTTT.